This entry lists 32 T cell receptor beta chains sequenced from one sample in a study of blood T cell dynamics during melanoma immunotherapy. Only in-frame clones appear in the TCRdb table, and some are missing; sequencing was by immunoSEQ multiplex PCR. This sample has approximately 25,000 clones, with roughly 87% found just once. Specified time point: pre-treatment baseline. The sequences come from blood, collected from a patient treated with checkpoint blockade. All receptors come from a human donor with melanoma.

The chain is built from TRBV5-4 and TRBJ2-4, with D possibly being TRBD1 or TRBD2 (7 bases each). The ends were cut back, 4 bases at V and 6 bases at J, with 17 bases in the middle. Germline loops: CDR1 SGHNT, CDR2 YYREEE (reference sequence). The CDR3 sequence is 15 residues long. The DNA for the CDR3 is TGTGCCAGCAGCCCAGGGGGGGTAACAAGAAACATTCAGTACTTC. Its protein product is CASSPGGVTRNIQYF.

The DNA of the CDR3 is TGTGCCATCAGTGAACACCCGGGACAGGGACCTAACTATGGCTACACCTTC. Its translation is CAISEHPGQGPNYGYTF. V gene TRBV10-3 combines with J gene TRBJ1-2; 9 nucleotides agree with TRBD1. V was pared by 3 bases and J by 0 bases, with 8 bases of the junction left unmatched. Germline-derived CDR1 and CDR2 are ENHRY and SYGVKD. The CDR3 contains 17 residues.

This clone has a single count. The chain carries TRBV6-5 and TRBJ1-4; D perhaps matches TRBD1 (6 bases). Germline V CDR1 and CDR2: MNHEY, SVGAGI. V was cut by 5 bases and J by 7 bases, with 17 bases left in between. This CDR3 has 15 residues. Written as DNA, the CDR3 is TGTGCCAGCAGTGCCATAGAGGGGGGTCGTGAAAAACTGTTTTTT. Translating gives CASSAIEGGREKLFF.

This sequence joins TRBV7-9 and TRBJ2-1; 7 bases line up with TRBD2. Germline-derived CDR1 and CDR2 are SEHNR and FQNEAQ (reference sequence). This CDR3 region has 16 residues. V shed 2 bases and J 3 bases; nucleotides not matched to a gene: 7. The CDR3 here is CASSLRRLADYNEQFF. The CDR3, as DNA: TGTGCCAGCAGCTTACGGCGGCTAGCGGACTACAATGAGCAGTTCTTC.

This chain connects TRBV7-3 to TRBJ2-1; 7 bases are shared with TRBD1. Germline V lookup: CDR1 SGHTA, CDR2 FQGTGA. V lost 5 bases and J lost 12; bases outside the gene matches: 7. This CDR3 has 12 amino acids. The CDR3 spells CASSIDRAPQFF. The CDR3 coding sequence is TGTGCCAGCAGCATAGACAGGGCTCCGCAGTTCTTC.

V and J are TRBV6-4 and TRBJ2-5; 8 nucleotides align to TRBD2. This CDR3 has 17 residues. The germline CDR1 and CDR2 sequences are MRHNA and SNTAGT. V was pared by 0 bases and J by 2 bases, with 8 bases of the junction left unmatched. Here the CDR3 reads CASSDSRREGLQETQYF. The CDR3 DNA sequence: TGTGCCAGCAGTGACTCTAGACGGGAGGGCCTACAAGAGACCCAGTACTTC.

The chain uses TRBV5-1 and TRBJ2-7; tentatively, D is TRBD1 or TRBD2 (5 bases each). CDR1 and CDR2 from the germline V gene are SGHRS and YFSETQ. Between the trimmed V and J ends, which lost 0 bases and 4 bases, there was a span of 11 bases. This CDR3 has 14 amino acids. Here the CDR3 reads CASSLVGPMYEQYF. The CDR3 DNA is TGCGCCAGCAGCTTGGTGGGACCCATGTACGAGCAGTACTTC.

The chain couples TRBV2 to TRBJ2-3; D gene unclear. The CDR3 loop spans 12 amino acids. Trimming shortened V by 5 bases and J by 4 bases, and 7 bases separated the two germline ends. The germline gives CDR1 SNHLY, CDR2 FYNNEI. The DNA of the CDR3 is TGTGCCAGCAGTATGGTTCCAGATACGCAGTATTTT. Residues: CASSMVPDTQYF.

The chain is built from TRBV7-9 and TRBJ1-5; TRBD1 matches at 7 bases. V shed 1 base, J shed 5 bases, and the junction held 8 bases outside the gene matches. The length of the CDR3 is 16 residues. Germline CDR1 SEHNR, CDR2 FQNEAQ (reference sequence). The DNA for the CDR3 is TGTGCCAGCAGCTTAGGCACGGGGACAGAACATCAGCCCCAGCATTTT. It is translated as CASSLGTGTEHQPQHF.

This chain connects TRBV5-6 to TRBJ2-7, with D unclear. V shed 4 bases and J shed 5 bases, with 13 bases lying between them. CDR3 length: 13 residues. CDR1 is SGHDT and CDR2 is YYEEEE in the germline V gene. The CDR3 here is CASSVLIPHEQYF. The CDR3, as DNA: TGTGCCAGCAGCGTATTGATCCCACACGAGCAGTACTTC. The full variable domain, rest sourced from reference TRBV5-6 and TRBJ2-7, is DAGVTQSPTHLIKTRGQQVTLRCSPKSGHDTVSWYQQALGQGPQFIFQYYEEEERQRGNFPDRFSGHQFPNYSSELNVNALLLGDSALYLCASSVLIPHEQYFGPGTRLTVT.

The rearrangement joins TRBV9 to TRBJ2-3; 9 bases are a match to TRBD2. Germline CDR1 reads SGDLS; CDR2 reads YYNGEE. The CDR3 sequence is 14 residues long. V shed 3 bases, J shed 5 bases, and the junction held 4 bases outside the gene matches. The CDR3 here is CASSASGKVDTQYF. The CDR3 DNA follows: TGTGCCAGCAGCGCTAGCGGGAAGGTAGATACGCAGTATTTT.

The CDR3 spells CASSLFGETQYF. DNA for the CDR3: TGTGCCAGCAGTTTGTTTGGCGAGACCCAGTACTTC. This chain uses TRBV28 with TRBJ2-5, with D unresolved. Deletions cut 3 bases from V and 5 bases from J, with 7 bases between. The germline V gene encodes CDR1 MDHEN and CDR2 SYDVKM. CDR3 length: 12 residues.

V usage is TRBV7-9 and J usage is TRBJ2-4; 8 bases are a match to TRBD1. Germline lookup yields CDR1 SEHNR and CDR2 FQNEAQ (reference sequence). The CDR3 totals 15 residues. The junction had 9 bases not matched to a gene; V was cut back by 4 bases and J by 7 bases. CDR3 in amino acids: CASSSSGGARNIQYF. The CDR3 DNA reads as TGTGCCAGCAGCTCATCAGGGGGCGCACGGAACATTCAGTACTTC.

This clone appeared a few times. The V call is TRBV7-9, the J call TRBJ2-7; 8 positions agree with TRBD1. J lost 11 bases, V lost 6 bases, and 6 bases had no gene match. This CDR3 has 11 amino acids. Germline CDR1 is SEHNR and CDR2 is FQNEAQ (reference sequence). CDR3 in DNA: TGTGCCAGCAGACCCGGGACAGGTAAGTACTTC. As protein: CASRPGTGKYF.

The chain recombines TRBV11-2 with TRBJ2-7, with D unresolved. Germline V lookup: CDR1 SGHAT, CDR2 FQNNGV. The CDR3 consists of 13 residues. The germline V and J ends were trimmed by 1 base and 0 bases, with 4 bases remaining between them. The CDR3 loop is CASSLARSYEQYF. The CDR3, as DNA: TGTGCCAGCAGCTTAGCACGCTCCTACGAGCAGTACTTC.

The chain combines TRBV28 with TRBJ2-5; D perhaps matches TRBD2 (6 bases). Germline V CDR1 and CDR2: MDHEN, SYDVKM. CDR3 length: 15 amino acids. Trimming cost V 6 bases and J 5 bases, with 19 bases left between them. The CDR3, as DNA: TGTGCCAGCAGGGTGGGCGGGGTGAGCCGGGAGACCCAGTACTTC. Amino acids: CASRVGGVSRETQYF.

J is TRBJ2-7 and V is TRBV15; 8 bases line up with TRBD2. Germline values: CDR1 LNHNV, CDR2 YYDKDF (reference sequence). J gave up 5 bases and V 0 bases, and 9 bases lay outside the gene matches. The CDR3 runs 16 residues. The chain's CDR3 is CATSRDLGAGEDEQYF. For the CDR3, the DNA is TGTGCCACCAGCAGAGATCTGGGAGCGGGAGAAGACGAGCAGTACTTC.

The chain couples TRBV5-4 to TRBJ2-4; a weak D match, TRBD2 (6 bases). V lost 1 base and J lost 1, with 18 bases in between. The germline V gene encodes CDR1 SGHNT and CDR2 YYREEE (reference sequence). This CDR3 contains 18 residues. DNA for the CDR3: TGTGCCAGCAGCTTGATGATCGGCGGCGGGATCGCCAAAAACATTCAGTACTTC. Protein product: CASSLMIGGGIAKNIQYF.

The chain uses TRBV6-5 and TRBJ2-3; 7 nucleotides agree with TRBD1. J lost 3 bases, V lost 0 bases, and 6 bases had no gene match. Germline V CDR1 and CDR2: MNHEY, SVGAGI. The CDR3 has 16 residues. For the CDR3, the DNA is TGTGCCAGCAGTTACTCGTTAGGGGGCGCGACAGATACGCAGTATTTT. Translating it yields CASSYSLGGATDTQYF.

V usage is TRBV15 and J usage is TRBJ2-7, with D uncertain. CDR1 and CDR2 from the germline V gene are LNHNV and YYDKDF (reference sequence). The V gene lost 0 bases and the J gene lost 3 bases, with 6 bases spanning the gap. This CDR3 has 13 amino acids. CDR3 region: CATSRDEGYEQYF. In DNA form, the CDR3 reads TGTGCCACCAGCAGAGATGAAGGCTACGAGCAGTACTTC.

The chain employs TRBV4-1 and TRBJ2-5, with D possibly TRBD2 on 5 matching bases. The CDR3 has 13 residues. Germline V gives CDR1 MGHRA, CDR2 YSYEKL. Trimming pared 2 bases from V and 4 bases from J, leaving 8 bases between. The CDR3 bases are TGCGCCAGCAGCCAACGCCTAGCAGAGACCCAGTACTTC. Protein sequence: CASSQRLAETQYF.

The chain has TRBV10-3 and TRBJ2-1; 8 positions agree with TRBD1. The CDR3 contains 15 residues. The germline gives CDR1 ENHRY, CDR2 SYGVKD. Unmatched junction bases numbered 9, after V lost 6 bases and J lost 5 bases. Here the CDR3 reads CAIRLTGGLDNEQFF. The DNA of the CDR3 is TGTGCCATCAGGTTAACAGGGGGACTTGACAATGAGCAGTTCTTC.

The V and J genes are TRBV9 and TRBJ2-1; 9 bases fit TRBD1. Germline V lookup: CDR1 SGDLS, CDR2 YYNGEE. With 0 bases clipped from V and 8 bases from J, the junction kept 3 bases outside the gene matches. CDR3 length equals 14 residues. The CDR3 loop reads CASSVATGGDEQFF. CDR3 nucleotides: TGTGCCAGCAGCGTAGCGACAGGGGGGGATGAGCAGTTCTTC.

The chain is built from TRBV7-9 and TRBJ2-7; D is uncertain. V lost 1 base and J 4 bases, leaving 5 bases between the germline ends. CDR1 and CDR2 from the germline V gene are SEHNR and FQNEAQ (reference sequence). The CDR3 sequence is 12 residues long. This CDR3 reads CASSLGKYEQYF. The CDR3 DNA reads as TGTGCCAGCAGCTTAGGGAAGTACGAGCAGTACTTC.

CDR3 sequence (DNA): TGTGCCAGTTCGGGGGGGGGAGAAAAACTGTTTTTT. This sequence encodes CASSGGGEKLFF. This chain links TRBV2 with TRBJ1-4, with D possibly matching TRBD1 (5 bases). In germline, CDR1 is SNHLY, CDR2 FYNNEI. This CDR3 is 12 amino acids long. V was trimmed by 9 bases and J by 8 bases, leaving 13 bases between them.

V gene TRBV10-3 combines with J gene TRBJ2-7; TRBD2 agrees at 8 bases. J gave up 4 bases and V 11 bases, and 10 bases lay outside the gene matches. The germline gives CDR1 ENHRY, CDR2 SYGVKD. The CDR3 has 13 residues. The CDR3 loop reads CAVALAGQYEQYF. DNA of the CDR3: TGTGCCGTAGCCTTAGCGGGACAATACGAGCAGTACTTC.

The CDR3 DNA sequence: TGTGCCAGCAGGGGGGTCAACTCTGGGGCCAACGTCCTGACTTTC. Protein sequence: CASRGVNSGANVLTF. This sequence joins TRBV2 and TRBJ2-6, with D perhaps given as TRBD1 or TRBD2 (5 bases each). Germline CDR1 SNHLY, CDR2 FYNNEI. Trimming removed 6 bases from V and 0 bases from J, with 9 bases in between. This CDR3 spans 15 amino acids.

This clone occurred a few times. The chain joins TRBV7-6 to TRBJ2-7; D gene uncertain. The CDR3 is made up of 13 amino acids. V shed 5 bases and J shed 3 bases, with 11 bases lying between them. The germline gives CDR1 SGHVS, CDR2 FNYEAQ. As DNA, the CDR3 is TGTGCCAGCAGCCCCGGACCGAACTACGAGCAGTACTTC. It codes for CASSPGPNYEQYF.

This chain uses TRBV11-2 with TRBJ1-2; TRBD1 is a possible D gene (6 bases). CDR1 is SGHAT, CDR2 FQNNGV, per germline. The CDR3 is 14 residues long. The V end was cut by 5 bases, the J end by 7 bases, with 17 bases between. The CDR3, as DNA: TGTGCCAGCAGCCGCCGGGACACCCGTGCTGGCTACACCTTC. Its translation: CASSRRDTRAGYTF.

The chain combines TRBV28 with TRBJ1-3; 7 nucleotides line up with TRBD1. The J segment lost 4 bases and the V segment lost 4 bases, leaving 10 bases of the junction unmatched. CDR1 is MDHEN and CDR2 is SYDVKM in the germline V gene. The CDR3 is 16 amino acids. The CDR3 coding sequence is TGTGCCAGCAGTTCCTCCTCGACAGGGTACGGAAACACCATATATTTT. Translating it yields CASSSSSTGYGNTIYF.

The chain employs TRBV30 and TRBJ1-1; D might be TRBD1 (5 bases). The CDR3 is made up of 15 amino acids. Germline V gene lookup returns CDR1 GTSNPN and CDR2 SVGIG (reference sequence). Trimming took off 1 base at V and 1 base at J, with 13 bases between the two ends. CDR3 loop: CAWSATGRPNTEAFF. Written as DNA, the CDR3 is TGTGCCTGGAGTGCTACAGGAAGACCGAACACTGAAGCTTTCTTT.

The chain combines TRBV7-8 with TRBJ2-7; D gene ambiguous. V was clipped by 0 bases and J by 2 bases, with 17 bases between them. The germline V gene has CDR1 SGHVS and CDR2 FQNEAQ. The CDR3 totals 17 residues. CDR3 protein: CASSLAGSGALPYEQYF. The CDR3 bases are TGTGCCAGCAGCTTAGCAGGGTCCGGAGCGCTCCCCTACGAGCAGTACTTC.